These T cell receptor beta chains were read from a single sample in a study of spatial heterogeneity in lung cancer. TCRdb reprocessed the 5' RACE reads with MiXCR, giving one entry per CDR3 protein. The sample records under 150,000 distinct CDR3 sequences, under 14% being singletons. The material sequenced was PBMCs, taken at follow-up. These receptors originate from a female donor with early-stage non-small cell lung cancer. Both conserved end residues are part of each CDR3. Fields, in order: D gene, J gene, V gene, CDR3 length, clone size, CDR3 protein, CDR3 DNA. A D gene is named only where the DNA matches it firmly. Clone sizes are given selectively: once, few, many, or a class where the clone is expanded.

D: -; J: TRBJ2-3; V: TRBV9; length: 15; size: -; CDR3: CASSSRGWRADTQYF; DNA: TGTGCCAGCAGCTCTAGAGGCTGGAGGGCAGATACGCAGTATTTT
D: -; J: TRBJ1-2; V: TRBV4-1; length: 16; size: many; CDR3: CASSQILTATNYGYTF; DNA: TGCGCCAGCAGCCAGATACTGACGGCCACTAACTATGGCTACACCTTC
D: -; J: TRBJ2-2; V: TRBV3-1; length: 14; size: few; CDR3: CASSSLSGTGELFF; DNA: TGTGCCAGCAGCTCTTTATCAGGGACCGGGGAGCTGTTTTTT
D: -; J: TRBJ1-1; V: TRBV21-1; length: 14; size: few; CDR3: CASPIRDRQTEAFF; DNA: TGTGCCAGCCCCATCAGGGACAGGCAAACTGAAGCTTTCTTT
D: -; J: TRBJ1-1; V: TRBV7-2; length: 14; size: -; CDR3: CASSFWTADTEAFF; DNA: TGTGCCAGCAGCTTTTGGACAGCCGACACTGAAGCTTTCTTT
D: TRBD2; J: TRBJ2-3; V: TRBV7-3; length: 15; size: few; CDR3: CASSLPGLAGDTQYF; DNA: TGTGCCAGCAGCTTACCCGGACTAGCGGGAGATACGCAGTATTTT
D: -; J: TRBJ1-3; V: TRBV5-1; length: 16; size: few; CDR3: CASSPDSSASGNTIYF; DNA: TGCGCCAGCAGCCCGGACAGTTCCGCCTCTGGAAACACCATATATTTT
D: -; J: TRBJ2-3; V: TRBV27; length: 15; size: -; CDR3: CASTHLSRNADTQYF; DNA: TGTGCCAGCACCCACCTTAGTAGGAATGCAGATACGCAGTATTTT
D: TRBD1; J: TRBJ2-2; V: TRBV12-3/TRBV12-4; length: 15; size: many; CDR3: CASRIGTGDTGELFF; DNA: TGTGCCAGCAGGATCGGGACAGGGGACACCGGGGAGCTGTTTTTT
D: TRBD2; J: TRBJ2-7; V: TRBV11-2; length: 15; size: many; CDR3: CASSFSLAENYEQYF; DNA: TGTGCCAGCAGCTTCTCACTAGCGGAAAACTACGAGCAGTACTTC
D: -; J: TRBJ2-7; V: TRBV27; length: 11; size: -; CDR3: CASIGAYEQYF; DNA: TGTGCCAGCATCGGAGCCTACGAGCAGTACTTC
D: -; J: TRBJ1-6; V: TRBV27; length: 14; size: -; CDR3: CASSLRGRDSPLHF; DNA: TGTGCCAGCAGTCTTAGGGGGAGGGATTCACCCCTCCACTTT
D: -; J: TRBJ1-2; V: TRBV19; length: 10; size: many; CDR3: CASRARSYTF; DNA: TGTGCCAGTAGGGCAAGAAGCTACACCTTC
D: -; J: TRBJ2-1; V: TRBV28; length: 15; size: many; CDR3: CASSFSGGRNNEQFF; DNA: TGTGCCAGCAGTTTCTCAGGGGGGCGTAATAATGAGCAGTTCTTC
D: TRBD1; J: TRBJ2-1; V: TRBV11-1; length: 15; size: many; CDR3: CASSTTGDPYNEQFF; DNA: TGTGCCAGCAGCACTACAGGGGACCCCTACAATGAGCAGTTCTTC
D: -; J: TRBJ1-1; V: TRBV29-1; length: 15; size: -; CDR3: CSVAQLGGVNTEAFF; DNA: TGCAGCGTTGCCCAATTGGGAGGGGTGAACACTGAAGCTTTCTTT
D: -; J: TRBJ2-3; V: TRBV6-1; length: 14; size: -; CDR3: CASRKGTHTDTQYF; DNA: TGTGCCAGCAGGAAAGGTACCCACACAGATACGCAGTATTTT
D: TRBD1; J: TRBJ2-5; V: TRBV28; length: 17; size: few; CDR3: CASSISARDRVPETQYF; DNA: TGTGCCAGCAGTATCAGTGCCCGGGACAGGGTGCCAGAGACCCAGTACTTC
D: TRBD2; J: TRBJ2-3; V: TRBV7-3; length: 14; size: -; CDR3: CASSGGLGDDTQYF; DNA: TGTGCCAGCAGCGGCGGACTAGGGGACGATACGCAGTATTTT
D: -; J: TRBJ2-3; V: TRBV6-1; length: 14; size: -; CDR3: CASSELVAENLQYF; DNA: TGTGCCAGCAGTGAATTAGTAGCGGAGAATTTGCAGTATTTT
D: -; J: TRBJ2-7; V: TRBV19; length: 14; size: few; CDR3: CASSTQRGAYEQYF; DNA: TGTGCCAGTAGTACCCAGCGAGGGGCCTACGAGCAGTACTTC
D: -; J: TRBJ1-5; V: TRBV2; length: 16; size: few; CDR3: CASSPLEGSGNQPQHF; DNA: TGTGCCAGCAGCCCCCTGGAGGGGTCAGGCAATCAGCCCCAGCATTTT
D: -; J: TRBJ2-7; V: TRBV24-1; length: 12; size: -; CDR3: CATSDGPREQYF; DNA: TGTGCCACCAGTGACGGGCCCCGCGAGCAGTACTTC
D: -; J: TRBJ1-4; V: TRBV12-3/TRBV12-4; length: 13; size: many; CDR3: CASSLQADGKLFF; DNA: TGTGCCAGCAGTTTGCAGGCCGACGGAAAACTGTTTTTT
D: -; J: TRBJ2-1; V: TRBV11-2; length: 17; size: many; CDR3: CASSLDLAGGGWNEQFF; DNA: TGTGCCAGCAGCTTAGATCTGGCGGGCGGAGGTTGGAATGAGCAGTTCTTC
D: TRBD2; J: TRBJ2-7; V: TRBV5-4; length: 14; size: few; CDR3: CASSWTSGTYEQYF; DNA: TGTGCCAGCAGTTGGACTAGCGGAACCTACGAGCAGTACTTC
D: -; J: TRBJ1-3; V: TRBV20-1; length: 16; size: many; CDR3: CSARDRTFLPGNTIYF; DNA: TGCAGTGCTAGAGATCGGACCTTCCTGCCCGGAAACACCATATATTTT
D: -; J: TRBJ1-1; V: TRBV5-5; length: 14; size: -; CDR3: CASSLVQVNTEAFF; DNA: TGTGCCAGCAGCTTGGTGCAGGTAAACACTGAAGCTTTCTTT
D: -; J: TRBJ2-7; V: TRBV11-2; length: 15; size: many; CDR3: CASSLADSRFYEQYF; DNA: TGTGCCAGCAGCTTAGCCGACTCTCGGTTTTACGAGCAGTACTTC
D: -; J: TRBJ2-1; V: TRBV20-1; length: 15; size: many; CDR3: CSASSGDGTYNEQFF; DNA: TGCAGTGCTAGTAGCGGAGACGGGACCTACAATGAGCAGTTCTTC
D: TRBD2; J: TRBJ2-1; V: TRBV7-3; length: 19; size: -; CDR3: CASSPKGGLAGVSGNEQFF; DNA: TGTGCCAGCAGCCCAAAAGGGGGACTAGCGGGAGTATCGGGCAATGAGCAGTTCTTC
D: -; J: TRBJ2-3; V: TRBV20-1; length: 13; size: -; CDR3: CSARGQFTDTQYF; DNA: TGCAGTGCTAGAGGACAGTTCACAGATACGCAGTATTTT
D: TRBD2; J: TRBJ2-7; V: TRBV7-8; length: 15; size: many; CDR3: CASSSRLAGANEQYF; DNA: TGTGCCAGCAGCTCACGACTAGCGGGAGCAAATGAGCAGTACTTC
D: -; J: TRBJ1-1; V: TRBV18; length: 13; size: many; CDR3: CASSPSQVAEAFF; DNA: TGTGCCAGCTCACCTTCACAGGTGGCTGAAGCTTTCTTT
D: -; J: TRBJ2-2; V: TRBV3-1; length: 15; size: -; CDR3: CASSNRIASSGELFF; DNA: TGTGCCAGCAGCAATAGAATAGCGTCCTCCGGGGAGCTGTTTTTT
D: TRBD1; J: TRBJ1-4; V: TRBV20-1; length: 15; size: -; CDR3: CSAKRSDRHNEKLFF; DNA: TGCAGTGCTAAAAGGTCGGACAGGCATAATGAAAAACTGTTTTTT
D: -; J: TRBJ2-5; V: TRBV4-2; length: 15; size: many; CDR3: CASSQVPGWQETQYF; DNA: TGTGCCAGCAGCCAAGTCCCAGGGTGGCAAGAGACCCAGTACTTC
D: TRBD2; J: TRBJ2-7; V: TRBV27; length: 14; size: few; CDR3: CASSFSGRPYEQYF; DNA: TGTGCCAGCAGTTTCAGCGGGAGGCCCTACGAGCAGTACTTC
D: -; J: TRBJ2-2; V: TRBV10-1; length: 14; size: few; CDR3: CASSVSRNTGELFF; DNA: TGCGCCAGCAGTGTTAGCAGGAACACCGGGGAGCTGTTTTTT
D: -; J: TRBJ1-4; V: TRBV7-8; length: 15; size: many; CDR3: CASSLADITNEKLFF; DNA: TGTGCCAGCAGCTTAGCGGACATAACTAATGAAAAACTGTTTTTT
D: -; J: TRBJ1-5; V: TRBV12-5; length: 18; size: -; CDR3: CASGLVPKAGTPGQPQHF; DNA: TGTGCTAGTGGTTTGGTACCAAAGGCCGGGACCCCGGGCCAGCCCCAGCATTTT
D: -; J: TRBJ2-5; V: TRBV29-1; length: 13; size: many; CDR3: CSVTGLPQETQYF; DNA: TGCAGCGTTACGGGGCTACCACAAGAGACCCAGTACTTC
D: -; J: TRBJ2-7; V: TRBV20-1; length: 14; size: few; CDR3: CSARGTARPREQYF; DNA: TGCAGTGCTAGAGGGACTGCCCGACCCCGCGAGCAGTACTTC
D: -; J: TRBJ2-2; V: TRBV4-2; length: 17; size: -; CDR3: CASSQDIWRANTGELFF; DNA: TGTGCCAGCAGCCAAGACATATGGAGGGCGAACACCGGGGAGCTGTTTTTT
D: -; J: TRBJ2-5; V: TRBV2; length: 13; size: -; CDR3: CASRTDTQETQYF; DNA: TGTGCCAGCAGGACAGACACACAAGAGACCCAGTACTTC
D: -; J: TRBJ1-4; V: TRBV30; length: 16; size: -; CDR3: CAWSWERGKVDEKLFF; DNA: TGTGCCTGGAGTTGGGAAAGGGGGAAGGTCGATGAAAAACTGTTTTTT
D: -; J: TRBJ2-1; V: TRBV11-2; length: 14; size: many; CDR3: CASSLDAGSSEQFF; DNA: TGTGCCAGCAGCTTAGATGCGGGAAGTAGTGAGCAGTTCTTC
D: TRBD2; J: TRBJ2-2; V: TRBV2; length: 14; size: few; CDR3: CASSGRDNGGELFF; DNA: TGTGCCAGCAGCGGGAGGGACAATGGCGGGGAGCTGTTTTTT
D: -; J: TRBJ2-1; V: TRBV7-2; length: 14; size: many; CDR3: CASSPTSWSNEQFF; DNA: TGTGCCAGCAGCCCCACTAGCTGGAGCAATGAGCAGTTCTTC
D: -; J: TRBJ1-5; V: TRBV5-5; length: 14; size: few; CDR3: CASSLTDRNQPQHF; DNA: TGTGCCAGCAGCCTGACGGACCGCAATCAGCCCCAGCATTTT
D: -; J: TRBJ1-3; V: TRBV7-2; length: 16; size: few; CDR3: CASSFGQPSSGNTIYF; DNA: TGTGCCAGCAGCTTCGGACAGCCTAGCTCTGGAAACACCATATATTTT
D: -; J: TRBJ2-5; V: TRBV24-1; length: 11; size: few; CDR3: CATSDRGTQYF; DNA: TGTGCCACCAGTGACCGTGGGACCCAGTACTTC
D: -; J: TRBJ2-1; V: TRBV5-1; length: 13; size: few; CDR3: CASSSGLYNEQFF; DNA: TGCGCCAGCAGCTCCGGGCTTTACAATGAGCAGTTCTTC
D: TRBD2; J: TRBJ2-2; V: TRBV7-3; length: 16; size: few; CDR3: CASSLTPLAGGGELFF; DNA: TGTGCCAGCAGCTTAACGCCTCTAGCGGGAGGCGGGGAGCTGTTTTTT
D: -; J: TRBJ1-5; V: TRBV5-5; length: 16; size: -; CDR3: CASSLNQGFVNQPQHF; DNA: TGTGCCAGCAGCTTGAATCAGGGGTTTGTCAATCAGCCCCAGCATTTT